These T cell receptor beta chains were read from a single sample in a study of cytomegalovirus exposure and HLA in healthy donors. This table comes from immunoSEQ multiplex PCR, and its TCRdb copy is limited to in-frame clones, with some not included. The sample holds nearly 110,000 clones, roughly 80% seen once. Sequencing used PBMCs. These receptors all stem from a young man in good health and CMV-seronegative. The conserved cysteine and the conserved F or W are not part of the CDR3 here.

TRBV6-6	TRBJ2-7	ASSYAKQGSHEQY
TRBV1	TRBJ2-2	TSSQRTSGRGGELF
TRBV10-1	TRBJ2-5	ASSDRGKETQY
TRBV18	TRBJ2-1	ASSPGHINEQF
TRBV7-8	TRBJ2-3	ASSQRFTDTQY
TRBV7-8	TRBJ1-4	ASSFKGVFEKLF
TRBV10-1	TRBJ1-5	ASSDGQGQPQH
TRBV9	TRBJ1-2	ASSVGGRNYGYT
TRBV7-2	TRBJ2-5	ASSSDGRGWGQETQY
TRBV6-1	TRBJ1-5	ASSNAAGNQPQH
TRBV10-3	TRBJ1-2	AITQGIGQGDDGYT
TRBV7-8	TRBJ2-7	ASSSRDRGTLGSYEQY
TRBV7-3	TRBJ2-5	ASSLAGRGETQY
TRBV6-4	TRBJ2-3	ASSATSGSTDTQY
TRBV7-8	TRBJ2-1	ASSSIRLAGVYNEQF
TRBV7-8	TRBJ2-2	ASSPTTNTGELF